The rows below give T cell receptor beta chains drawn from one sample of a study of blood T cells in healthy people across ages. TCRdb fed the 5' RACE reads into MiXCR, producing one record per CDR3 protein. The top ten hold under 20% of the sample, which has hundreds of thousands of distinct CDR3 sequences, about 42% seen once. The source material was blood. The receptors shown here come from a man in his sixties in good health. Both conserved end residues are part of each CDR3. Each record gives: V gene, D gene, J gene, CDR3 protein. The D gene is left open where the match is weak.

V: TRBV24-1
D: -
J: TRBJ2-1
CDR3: CATSDLTEMNNEQFF

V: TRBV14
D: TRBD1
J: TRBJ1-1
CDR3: CASSQTGGGRTEAFF

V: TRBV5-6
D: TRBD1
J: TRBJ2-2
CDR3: CASTSGGRTGELFF

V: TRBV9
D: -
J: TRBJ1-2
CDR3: CASSVVPEIYGYTF

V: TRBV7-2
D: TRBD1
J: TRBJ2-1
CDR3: CASSLGTGGNEQFF

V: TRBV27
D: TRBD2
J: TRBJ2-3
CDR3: CASSRKGAGVNTDTQYF

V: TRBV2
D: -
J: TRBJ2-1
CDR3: CASSEGRLSVEQFF

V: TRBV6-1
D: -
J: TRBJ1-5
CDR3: CASSDQQPQHF

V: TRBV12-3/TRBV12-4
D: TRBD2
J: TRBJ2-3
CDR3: CASNPSGSTDTQYF

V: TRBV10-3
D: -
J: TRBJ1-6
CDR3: CAISESHGVPLHF

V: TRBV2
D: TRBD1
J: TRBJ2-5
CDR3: CASSGQGTFQETQYF

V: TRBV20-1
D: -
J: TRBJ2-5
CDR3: CSAPSASRQETQYF

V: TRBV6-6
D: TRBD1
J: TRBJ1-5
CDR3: CASTTTGGPYNQPQHF

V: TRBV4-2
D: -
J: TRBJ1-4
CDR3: CASSQDAGNEKLFF

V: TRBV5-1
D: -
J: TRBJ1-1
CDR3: CASSFGPGSGNTEAFF

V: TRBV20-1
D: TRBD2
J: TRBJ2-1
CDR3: CSARTSGGLNYNEQFF

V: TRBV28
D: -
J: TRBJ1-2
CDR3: CASIGAGASYGYTF

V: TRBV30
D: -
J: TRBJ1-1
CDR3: CAWSVGGPNTFF

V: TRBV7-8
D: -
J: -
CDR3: CASSLGVDLQETQYF

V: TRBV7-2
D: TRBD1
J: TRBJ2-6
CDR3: CASSMYPGQGNVLTF

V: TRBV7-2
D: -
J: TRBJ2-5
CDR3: CASSLGSGPLGETQYF

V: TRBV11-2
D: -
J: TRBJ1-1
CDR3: CASSLDGQYNTEAFF

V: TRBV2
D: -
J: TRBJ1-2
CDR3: CASSDGGLGYGYTF

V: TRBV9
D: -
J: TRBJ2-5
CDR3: CASSEQTKETQYF

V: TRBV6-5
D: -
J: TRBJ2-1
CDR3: CASSFRGIDNNEQFF

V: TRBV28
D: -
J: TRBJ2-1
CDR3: CASLNRGSSYNEQFF

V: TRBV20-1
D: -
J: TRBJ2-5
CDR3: CSARVWLGGYNEQYF

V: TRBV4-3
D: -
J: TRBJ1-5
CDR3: CASSQIAEGDQPQHF

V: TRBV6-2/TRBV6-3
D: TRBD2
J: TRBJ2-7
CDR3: CASSYPGGGREQYF

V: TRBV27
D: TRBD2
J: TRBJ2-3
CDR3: CASCIDLAECTDTQYF

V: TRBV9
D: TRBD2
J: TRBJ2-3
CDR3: CASSVGTSGAGGDTQYF

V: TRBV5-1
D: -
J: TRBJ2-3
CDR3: CASSLAADTDTQYF

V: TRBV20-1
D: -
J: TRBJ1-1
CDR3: CSASEGGYTEAFF

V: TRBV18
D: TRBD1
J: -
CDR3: CASSISSGQGHEQYF

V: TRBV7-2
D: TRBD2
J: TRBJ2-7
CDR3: CASSKEAGGGIDEQYF

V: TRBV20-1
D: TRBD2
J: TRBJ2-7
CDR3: CSARSGGPSYEQYF

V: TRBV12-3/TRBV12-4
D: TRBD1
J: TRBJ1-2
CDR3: CASSFGTGGHYGYTF

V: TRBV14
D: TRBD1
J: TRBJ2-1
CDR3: CSSSQTDRGYNEQFF